This T cell receptor beta chain came from a study of cytomegalovirus exposure and HLA in healthy donors. Points from the study as a whole: Upon later analysis, HLA-associated TCR beta chains proved more clonally expanded than other, equally common chains.

The PCR made use of 60 Vbeta and 13 Jbeta primers. TCRdb keeps only in-frame clones here, not all; method: immunoSEQ multiplex PCR. The profile shows tens of thousands of clones, about 71% of them singletons. V was clipped by 4 bases and J by 0 bases, with 15 bases between them. Germline V CDR1 and CDR2: SGHDT, YYEEEE. The CDR3 contains 16 residues. Whereas donors were nominally healthy upon sampling, unrecorded immune exposures were probable. Points on this clone: Its target is unknown.

The specimen sequenced was PBMCs. The chain uses TRBV5-6 and TRBJ2-3; possible D gene TRBD2, 5 bases. This receptor was obtained from a woman aged 45-59 years in good health and CMV-seropositive. The CDR3 here is CASSTLTRSSTDTQYF. CDR3 DNA sequence: TGTGCCAGCAGCACATTAACTAGGTCTAGCACAGATACGCAGTATTTT.